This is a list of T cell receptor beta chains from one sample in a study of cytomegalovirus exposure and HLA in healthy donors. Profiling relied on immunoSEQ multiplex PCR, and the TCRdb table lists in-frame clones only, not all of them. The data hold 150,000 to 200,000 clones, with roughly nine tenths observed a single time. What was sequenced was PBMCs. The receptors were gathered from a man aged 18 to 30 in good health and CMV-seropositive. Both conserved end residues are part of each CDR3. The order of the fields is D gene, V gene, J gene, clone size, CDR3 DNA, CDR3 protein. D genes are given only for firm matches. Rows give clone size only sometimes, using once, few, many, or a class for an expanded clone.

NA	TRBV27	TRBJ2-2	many	TGTGCCAGCAGAGGAGGGGACGCCGGGGAGCTGTTTTTT	CASRGGDAGELFF
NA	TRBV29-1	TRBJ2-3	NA	TGCAGCGCCCGCCGGGGAAACACAGATACGCAGTATTTT	CSARRGNTDTQYF
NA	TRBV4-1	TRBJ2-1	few	TGCGCCAGCAGCCAAGGGAGGGACCCGGGCGTCAATGAGCAGTTCTTC	CASSQGRDPGVNEQFF
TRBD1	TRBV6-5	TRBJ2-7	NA	TGTGCCAGCAGTCCGAGGGGGCAGCAGGAGCAGTACTTC	CASSPRGQQEQYF
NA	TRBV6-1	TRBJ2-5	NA	TGTGCCAGCATCGGTCCGTACCAAGAGACCCAGTACTTC	CASIGPYQETQYF
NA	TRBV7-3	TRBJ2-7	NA	TGTGCCAGCAGCTTAGCGGCCAATAGTGGGGAGCAGTACTTC	CASSLAANSGEQYF
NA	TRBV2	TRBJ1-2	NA	TGTGCCAGCAGTGGGGCATCCGGTGCCCTCTATGGCTACACCTTC	CASSGASGALYGYTF
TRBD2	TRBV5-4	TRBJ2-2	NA	TGTGCCAGCAGCTTGGGCGGGAGGGCGGGCACCGGGGAGCTGTTTTTT	CASSLGGRAGTGELFF
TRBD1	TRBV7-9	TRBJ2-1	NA	TGTGCCAGCAGCCACGGACAGGGATACGAGCAGTTCTTC	CASSHGQGYEQFF
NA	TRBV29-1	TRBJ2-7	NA	TGCAGCGTTGAAGGGGAGTATGCCGACGAGCAGTACTTC	CSVEGEYADEQYF
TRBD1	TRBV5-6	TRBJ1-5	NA	TGTGCCAGCAGCTTAATGGGACAGTATAGCAATCAGCCCCAGCATTTT	CASSLMGQYSNQPQHF
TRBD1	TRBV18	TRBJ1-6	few	TGTGCCAGCTCCCTCGACAGGGGGTATTCACCCCTCCACTTT	CASSLDRGYSPLHF
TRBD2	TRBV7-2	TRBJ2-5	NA	TGTGCCAGCAGCTTAGGACTAGCGAGGGAGACCCAGTACTTC	CASSLGLARETQYF
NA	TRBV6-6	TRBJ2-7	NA	TGTGCCAGCGCTCCCGGACCGGGTAGAGGGTCCGAGCAGTACTTC	CASAPGPGRGSEQYF
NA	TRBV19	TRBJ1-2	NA	TGTGCCAGTAGTATAGACGAGGTCGGCTACACCTTC	CASSIDEVGYTF
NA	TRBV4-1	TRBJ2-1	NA	TGCGCCAGCAGCCAAGCCTACTACAATGAGCAGTTCTTC	CASSQAYYNEQFF
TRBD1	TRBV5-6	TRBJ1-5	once	TGTGCCAGCCCTGACAGGGGCTTTGGCAATCAGCCCCAGCATTTT	CASPDRGFGNQPQHF
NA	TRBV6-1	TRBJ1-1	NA	TGTGCCAGCAGTGAAGCGCTTGAGGGTGGGAACACTGAAGCTTTCTTT	CASSEALEGGNTEAFF
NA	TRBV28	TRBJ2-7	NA	TGTGCCAGCAACATTCCGGCTAGCGCTAGGATCTACGAGCAGTACTTC	CASNIPASARIYEQYF
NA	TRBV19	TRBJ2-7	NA	TGTGCCAGTAGTAAACAATGGGCAGGTCTGGGCGAGCAGTACTTC	CASSKQWAGLGEQYF
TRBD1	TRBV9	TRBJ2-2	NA	TGTGCCAGCAGCGTATCAGATGGCAGGGGGTGGACCGGGGAGCTGTTTTTT	CASSVSDGRGWTGELFF
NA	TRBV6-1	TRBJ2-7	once	TGTGCCAGCAGTGGAGCGCTAGCCCCTACCTACGAGCAGTACTTC	CASSGALAPTYEQYF
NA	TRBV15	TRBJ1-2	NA	TGTGCCACCAGCCGAGCAGGGCCTAACTATGGCTACACCTTC	CATSRAGPNYGYTF
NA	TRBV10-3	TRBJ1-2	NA	TGTGCCATCAGTGAGTCTAGGGTCACAGGCCATGGCTACACCTTC	CAISESRVTGHGYTF
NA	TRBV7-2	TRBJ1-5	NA	TGTGCCAGCAGCTTACACGTGGCGTCAGGGAATCAGCCCCAGCATTTT	CASSLHVASGNQPQHF
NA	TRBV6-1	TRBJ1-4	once	TGTGCCAGCAGTGAAGCCACAGGTCTAACTAATGAAAAACTGTTTTTT	CASSEATGLTNEKLFF
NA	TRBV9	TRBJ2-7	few	TGTGCCAGCAGCGCCTTCAGCGGGCCCTCCTACGAGCAGTACTTC	CASSAFSGPSYEQYF
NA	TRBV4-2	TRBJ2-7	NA	TGTGCCAGCAGCCAAGAAATCGTTTTTTACGAGCAGTACTTC	CASSQEIVFYEQYF
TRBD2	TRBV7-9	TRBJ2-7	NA	TGTGCCAGCAGCCCCCCCTCAGCGGGGGACCCCAACGAGCAGTACTTC	CASSPPSAGDPNEQYF
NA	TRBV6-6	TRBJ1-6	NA	TGTGCCAGCAGTCCCTGGACTGGTTCACCCCTCCACTTT	CASSPWTGSPLHF
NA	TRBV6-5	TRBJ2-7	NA	TGTGCCAGCAGGACAGCCTACGAGCAGTACTTC	CASRTAYEQYF
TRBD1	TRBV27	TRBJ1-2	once	TGTGCCAGCAGTGGGGACAGTTATGGCTACACCTTC	CASSGDSYGYTF
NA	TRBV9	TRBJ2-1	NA	TGTGCCAGCAGCGTAGCTTCCTACAGGAACAATGAGCAGTTCTTC	CASSVASYRNNEQFF
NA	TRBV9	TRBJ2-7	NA	TGTGCCAGCAGCATGACCTCCGGGGGCGAGCAGTACTTC	CASSMTSGGEQYF
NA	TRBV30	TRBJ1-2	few	TGTGCCTGGAGTAAACCGCAACAGGGACGGGATGGCTACACCTTC	CAWSKPQQGRDGYTF
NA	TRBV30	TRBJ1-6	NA	TGTGCCTGTGGCAGGGGCGCCGGTCTCCTCCACTTT	CACGRGAGLLHF
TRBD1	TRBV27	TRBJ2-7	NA	TGTGCCAGCAGTTCAGACAGGGGCACCTACGAGCAGTACTTC	CASSSDRGTYEQYF
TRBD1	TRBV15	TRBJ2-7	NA	TGTGCCACCAGCAGAGATTTGGACAGGTCCTACGAGCAGTACTTC	CATSRDLDRSYEQYF
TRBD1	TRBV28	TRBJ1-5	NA	TGTGCCAGCAGTTTATTGGGCAGGGGGCCGGGACAGCCCCAGCATTTT	CASSLLGRGPGQPQHF
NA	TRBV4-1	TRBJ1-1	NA	TGCGCCAGCAGCTGGGTGGAACAGGTTACCTCGAACACTGAAGCTTTCTTT	CASSWVEQVTSNTEAFF
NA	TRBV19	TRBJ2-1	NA	TGTGCCAGTCGGGTTGGCAATGAGCAGTTCTTC	CASRVGNEQFF
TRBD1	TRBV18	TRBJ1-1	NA	TGTGCCAGCTCACGACAAATGACAGGGGGTAACACTGAAGCTTTCTTT	CASSRQMTGGNTEAFF
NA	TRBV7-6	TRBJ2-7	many	TGTGCCAGCAGCTTAGCCACGGGTGCCGGCTACGAGCAGTACTTC	CASSLATGAGYEQYF
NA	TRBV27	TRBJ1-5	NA	TGTGCCAGCAGTTTTATTGCGAATCAGCCCCAGCATTTT	CASSFIANQPQHF
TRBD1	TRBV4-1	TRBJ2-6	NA	TGCGCCAGCAGCCAAAAACAGGGGGGAGCCTCTGGGGCCAACGTCCTGACTTTC	CASSQKQGGASGANVLTF
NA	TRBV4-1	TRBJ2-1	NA	TGCGCCAGCAGCCAAGGTTCTAGTAGGAGTCTCGGTAGAAATGAGCAGTTCTTC	CASSQGSSRSLGRNEQFF
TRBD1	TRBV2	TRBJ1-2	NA	TGTGCCAACACCCCGGGACAGGCGATTTATGGCTACACCTTC	CANTPGQAIYGYTF
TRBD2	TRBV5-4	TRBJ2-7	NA	TGTGCCAGCAGCTTGGCAGGGAGGGGGCAGTACTTC	CASSLAGRGQYF
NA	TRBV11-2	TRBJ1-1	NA	TGTGCCAGCAGCTTAGATCCCGCGGAGGCTTTCTTT	CASSLDPAEAFF
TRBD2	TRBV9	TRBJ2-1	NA	TGTGCCAGCAGTGGTTTTGGGGCGGGGGGGAACTACAATGAGCAGTTCTTC	CASSGFGAGGNYNEQFF